The 28 T cell receptor beta chains below all came from one sample that was sequenced in a study of cytomegalovirus exposure and HLA in healthy donors. PCR amplification relied on 60 Vbeta primers (plus 13 Jbeta primers). Repertoires were generated with immunoSEQ multiplex PCR, while TCRdb's copy carries only in-frame clones and drops some. The top ten hold approximately 10% of the sample, which has 85,000 to 110,000 clones, under 80% seen once. Specimen: PBMCs. The source of these receptors is a woman in her late teens or twenties in good health and CMV-seropositive.

The CDR3 loop reads CASSQVIATSDYTF. CDR3 nucleotide sequence: TGCGCCAGCAGCCAAGTCATCGCCACCTCAGACTACACCTTC. The chain combines TRBV4-1 with TRBJ1-2, with no clear D. Germline V CDR1 and CDR2: MGHRA, YSYEKL. CDR3 length: 14 amino acids. V was pared by 1 base and J by 10 bases, with 16 bases between.

The chain employs TRBV4-1 and TRBJ2-1, with 14 bases that match TRBD2. Germline V CDR1 and CDR2: MGHRA, YSYEKL. V was clipped by 3 bases and J by 10 bases; unmatched bases: 5. The CDR3 contains 15 residues. The CDR3 nucleotides read TGCGCCAGCAGCCAGAAGACTAGCGGGGGGGTCGAGCAGTTCTTC. Its translation: CASSQKTSGGVEQFF.

This chain connects TRBV13 to TRBJ1-5, with 7 bases lining up with TRBD1. The CDR3 covers 15 residues. CDR1 and CDR2 (germline): PRHDT, FYEKMQ (reference sequence). The V and J ends lost 2 bases and 4 bases, in that order; junction bases with no gene match: 5. The CDR3 region has the DNA TGTGCCAGCAGCTTATCGGACAGGAAGAATCAGCCCCAGCATTTT. Amino acids: CASSLSDRKNQPQHF.

The chain links TRBV6-4 to TRBJ2-3; a weak D match, TRBD1 (5 bases). V gave up 2 bases and J gave up 1 base, with 10 bases separating them. Germline CDR1 reads MRHNA; CDR2 reads SNTAGT. The CDR3 is made up of 15 amino acids. The DNA of the CDR3 is TGTGCCAGCAGTGACAGGGGTCGGGGCACAGATACGCAGTATTTT. Translation gives CASSDRGRGTDTQYF.

The V call is TRBV7-2, the J call TRBJ1-2; D ambiguous. The V gene lost 5 bases and the J gene lost 5 bases, with 18 bases spanning the gap. The CDR3 loop spans 15 amino acids. Germline CDR1 SGHTA, CDR2 FQGNSA. The CDR3 protein is CASSTYPVRGYGYTF. CDR3 bases: TGTGCCAGCAGCACGTACCCGGTACGAGGGTATGGCTACACCTTC. Variable domain in full (rest from reference TRBV7-2 and TRBJ1-2): GAGVSQSPSNKVTEKGKDVELRCDPISGHTALYWYRQSLGQGLEFLIYFQGNSAPDKSGLPSDRFSAERTGGSVSTLTIQRTQQEDSAVYLCASSTYPVRGYGYTFGSGTRLTVV.

This sequence joins TRBV11-2 and TRBJ2-7, with 9 nucleotides matching TRBD2. CDR3 length equals 15 residues. V lost 3 bases to trimming and J lost 2 bases; unmatched junction nucleotides: 5. CDR1 is SGHAT and CDR2 is FQNNGV in the germline V gene. This CDR3 is CASSFVSGGTYEQYF. DNA of the CDR3: TGTGCCAGCAGCTTTGTGAGCGGGGGGACCTACGAGCAGTACTTC.

The rearrangement uses TRBV7-9 and TRBJ1-1; TRBD1 matches at 12 bases. This CDR3 has 16 residues. Germline assignment: CDR1 SEHNR and CDR2 FQNEAQ (reference sequence). The J segment lost 4 bases and the V segment lost 5 bases, leaving 8 bases of the junction unmatched. The CDR3 region is CASSRRDRGPGTEAFF. CDR3 coding DNA: TGTGCCAGCAGCCGACGGGACAGGGGGCCGGGCACTGAAGCTTTCTTT. The full variable domain, completed using reference TRBV7-9 and TRBJ1-1, is DTGVSQNPRHKITKRGQNVTFRCDPISEHNRLYWYRQTLGQGPEFLTYFQNEAQLEKSRLLSDRFSAERPKGSFSTLEIQRTEQGDSAMYLCASSRRDRGPGTEAFFGQGTRLTVV.

The chain has TRBV18 and TRBJ1-6, with a weak D call TRBD1 (5 bases). Trimming removed 2 bases from V and 7 bases from J, with 12 bases in between. Germline CDR1 and CDR2: KGHSH and LQKENI. CDR3 length equals 15 residues. CDR3 in amino acids: CASSPSGSGNSPLHF. The CDR3 nucleotides are TGTGCCAGCTCACCAAGTGGGTCAGGGAATTCACCCCTCCACTTT.

The chain joins TRBV27 to TRBJ1-1; no clear D gene. The CDR3 spans 14 residues. Germline CDR1 MNHEY, CDR2 SMNVEV (reference sequence). V shed 5 bases and J shed 0 bases, with 10 bases lying between them. The CDR3 nucleotides are TGTGCCAGCAGTGCCAGGATTATGAACACTGAAGCTTTCTTT. This gives the protein CASSARIMNTEAFF.

V usage is TRBV7-2 and J usage is TRBJ1-2, with 10 bases fitting TRBD1. The CDR3 totals 14 residues. V lost 4 bases, J lost 7 bases, and 6 bases stayed unmatched. Germline lookup yields CDR1 SGHTA and CDR2 FQGNSA. The CDR3 DNA follows: TGTGCCAGCAGCTCCTTCCGGGACAGGGGTGGCTACACCTTC. Protein: CASSSFRDRGGYTF. The full variable domain, completed using reference TRBV7-2 and TRBJ1-2, is GAGVSQSPSNKVTEKGKDVELRCDPISGHTALYWYRQSLGQGLEFLIYFQGNSAPDKSGLPSDRFSAERTGGSVSTLTIQRTQQEDSAVYLCASSSFRDRGGYTFGSGTRLTVV.

The chain recombines TRBV11-1 with TRBJ2-1; TRBD2 matches 7 bases. The CDR3 runs 15 residues. J was trimmed by 4 bases and V by 5 bases; bases with no gene match: 8. Germline V gene lookup returns CDR1 SGHAT and CDR2 FQDESV (reference sequence). The CDR3 here is CASSIPWGGYNEQFF. CDR3 bases: TGTGCCAGCAGCATCCCCTGGGGAGGGTACAATGAGCAGTTCTTC.

V usage is TRBV5-6 and J usage is TRBJ2-5, with D perhaps matching TRBD1 (6 bases). The better agreement between TRBJ2-7 and the DNA end casts doubt on the J call. The length of the CDR3 is 12 residues. CDR1 is SGHDT, CDR2 YYEEEE, per germline. The DNA of the CDR3 is TGTGCCAGCAGCTTAGGGGGTGGCGAGCAGTACTTC. It specifies CASSLGGGEQYF.

The chain combines TRBV19 with TRBJ2-1; D is perhaps TRBD2 (6 bases). Germline values: CDR1 LNHDA, CDR2 SQIVND (reference sequence). The CDR3 runs 14 residues. V lost 7 bases to trimming and J lost 7 bases, with 17 bases between them. CDR3 in amino acids: CASTRLWDSNEQFF. The CDR3 DNA reads as TGTGCCAGTACCAGACTATGGGACTCGAATGAGCAGTTCTTC.

This clone was picked up a small number of times. The gene calls are TRBV2 and TRBJ1-2; 7 bases line up with TRBD1. V was clipped by 5 bases and J by 3 bases; unmatched bases: 3. This CDR3 has 13 amino acids. The germline gives CDR1 SNHLY, CDR2 FYNNEI. As DNA, the CDR3 is TGTGCCAGCAGTACAGGGGAGGACTATGGCTACACCTTC. This gives the protein CASSTGEDYGYTF.

The chain is built from TRBV27 and TRBJ2-7; 11 bases are a match to TRBD2. The CDR3 has 14 residues. Germline loops: CDR1 MNHEY, CDR2 SMNVEV (reference sequence). The trim removed 6 bases at V and 4 bases at J, leaving 5 bases unmatched. The CDR3 region is CASRVTSGSYEQYF. The DNA of the CDR3 is TGTGCCAGCAGGGTCACTAGCGGGAGTTACGAGCAGTACTTC.

In its sample, this clone was seen a few times. The chain is built from TRBV6-6 and TRBJ2-7; maybe TRBD2 (6 bases). The CDR3 extends over 15 amino acids. Trimming shortened V by 0 bases and J by 5 bases, and 14 bases separated the two germline ends. CDR1 and CDR2 (germline): MNHNY, SVGAGI (reference sequence). The CDR3: CASSYSRLANHEQYF. CDR3 nucleotide sequence: TGTGCCAGCAGTTACTCTAGGCTAGCGAACCACGAGCAGTACTTC.

The gene calls are TRBV27 and TRBJ1-1; D remains unclear. CDR1 MNHEY and CDR2 SMNVEV come from the germline V gene (reference sequence). CDR3 length: 13 residues. The V gene lost 6 bases and the J gene lost 1 base, with 9 bases spanning the gap. CDR3 residues: CASSLAGNTEAFF. The CDR3 region has the DNA TGTGCCAGCAGCCTAGCGGGGAACACTGAAGCTTTCTTT.

The J gene is TRBJ2-2, the V gene TRBV27; no firm D call. This CDR3 is 14 amino acids long. Deletions cut 7 bases from V and 0 bases from J, with 9 bases between. Germline-derived CDR1 and CDR2 are MNHEY and SMNVEV (reference sequence). The CDR3 DNA is TGTGCCAGCACCCCCCTAACGAACACCGGGGAGCTGTTTTTT. Its translation is CASTPLTNTGELFF.

The chain has TRBV10-2 and TRBJ2-3; 8 bases agree with TRBD2. The CDR3 is 15 residues long. After removal of 2 bases from V and 1 base from J, the junction contained 2 bases not matched to a gene. Germline CDR1 WSHSY, CDR2 SAAADI. The DNA for the CDR3 is TGCGCCAGCAGTGAGACTAGCGGACGCACAGATACGCAGTATTTT. It encodes CASSETSGRTDTQYF.

The CDR3 sequence is CASSQDLDSDSGMYNEQFF. CDR3 coding DNA: TGCGCCAGCAGCCAAGATCTTGATTCCGATAGCGGGATGTACAATGAGCAGTTCTTC. This chain connects TRBV4-1 to TRBJ2-1, with TRBD2 matching 8 bases. J gave up 4 bases and V 0 bases, and 14 bases lay outside the gene matches. The CDR3 contains 19 residues. From germline, CDR1 is MGHRA and CDR2 YSYEKL.

This clone was seen just once. The chain joins TRBV27 to TRBJ1-1; unclear D gene. The ends were cut back, 5 bases at V and 8 bases at J, with 12 bases in the middle. CDR3 size: 12 residues. CDR1 and CDR2 from the germline V gene are MNHEY and SMNVEV (reference sequence). The CDR3 region has the DNA TGTGCCAGCAGTATGGGTGGGAGAGAAGCTTTCTTT. Its translation is CASSMGGREAFF.

The gene calls are TRBV7-6 and TRBJ1-1; D may be TRBD1 (6 bases). Germline V gives CDR1 SGHVS, CDR2 FNYEAQ. The CDR3 covers 12 residues. The V end was cut by 4 bases, the J end by 11 bases, with 14 bases between. The CDR3 spells CASSSSTGNAFF. In nucleotides, the CDR3 is TGTGCCAGCAGCTCCAGCACAGGGAACGCTTTCTTT.

The rearrangement joins TRBV11-2 to TRBJ2-1, with D perhaps TRBD2 (5 bases). CDR1 is SGHAT, CDR2 FQNNGV, per germline. The CDR3 sequence is 15 residues long. V was trimmed by 4 bases and J by 7 bases, leaving 17 bases between them. The CDR3 nucleotides read TGTGCCAGCAGCTCAGGACTCACGATGGGGAATGAGCAGTTCTTC. This encodes CASSSGLTMGNEQFF.

This clone was seen only once. This chain connects TRBV20-1 to TRBJ1-1; perhaps TRBD1 as D (6 bases). Germline CDR1 is DFQATT and CDR2 is SNEGSKA (reference sequence). This CDR3 has 8 residues. CDR3 nucleotides: TGCAGCGGGACAGAAGCTTTCTTT. The encoded protein is CSGTEAFF.

This chain uses TRBV27 with TRBJ2-5; the match to TRBD2 covers 12 bases. The germline V gene encodes CDR1 MNHEY and CDR2 SMNVEV (reference sequence). V lost 0 bases and J lost 3; bases outside the gene matches: 5. This CDR3 comprises 17 residues. The CDR3 bases are TGTGCCAGCAGTTTATCGTTGGCTAGCGGGGGGGAAGAGACCCAGTACTTC. Translation: CASSLSLASGGEETQYF.

The V gene is TRBV28, the J gene TRBJ1-5, with D possibly TRBD1 on 5 matching bases. Germline values: CDR1 MDHEN, CDR2 SYDVKM. The CDR3 consists of 14 residues. V was pared by 3 bases and J by 4 bases, with 10 bases between. CDR3 amino acids: CASSLRQINQPQHF. Here the CDR3 DNA reads TGTGCCAGCAGTTTGCGACAGATTAATCAGCCCCAGCATTTT.

The genes are TRBV29-1 and TRBJ2-5; TRBD1 is a possible D gene (5 bases). Trimming stripped 3 bases from V and 7 bases from J, with 15 bases between. Germline CDR1 and CDR2: SQVTM and ANQGSEA. This CDR3 region has 13 residues. CDR3 protein: CSVETDQEMTQYF. DNA of the CDR3: TGCAGCGTTGAGACAGACCAAGAGATGACCCAGTACTTC.

V is TRBV4-3 and J is TRBJ2-7, with a tentative D call TRBD1 (7 bases). The CDR3 has 14 residues. V was shortened by 4 bases and J by 2 bases, with 12 bases between the two germline ends. The V gene's germline CDR1 is LGHNA and CDR2 YSLEER. The CDR3 DNA sequence: TGCGCCAGCAGCCCAGGGGGACTGACCTACGAGCAGTACTTC. Residues: CASSPGGLTYEQYF.